This T cell receptor (beta chain) was retrieved from a study of blood T cell repertoires in COVID-19. Study-level background: PBMCs, B-cell-depleted T cells, or T cells provided the cDNA or gDNA that made up the material.

Study processing details: Reference gene primer amplification gave estimated nucleated cell counts. The table came from immunoSEQ multiplex PCR; TCRdb's copy has only in-frame clones and leaves some out. V, J and clone size derive from that table, while D and trimming were established from the DNA sequence. Counted here are fewer than 300,000 clones, about four fifths occurring once; the ten biggest clones make up under 3.5%. From germline, CDR1 is SGDLS and CDR2 YYNGEE. Trimming took 0 bases from V and 7 from J, leaving 23 bases between them. The CDR3 consists of 18 residues. The sample taken for sequencing was peripheral blood. This sequence was found in a woman aged 18-30 years with acute or convalescent COVID-19. The chain links TRBV9 to TRBJ2-1; D not certain. This chain's CDR3 is CASSVGSATTRNNNEQFF. The CDR3 DNA is TGTGCCAGCAGCGTAGGCTCGGCGACAACGAGAAACAATAATGAGCAGTTCTTC. Together with reference TRBV9 and TRBJ2-1, the CDR3 gives the full variable domain: DSGVTQTPKHLITATGQRVTLRCSPRSGDLSVYWYQQSLDQGLQFLIQYYNGEERAKGNILERFSAQQFPDLHSELNLSSLELGDSALYFCASSVGSATTRNNNEQFFGPGTRLTVL.